These 20 T cell receptor beta chains share one sample of origin, sequenced in a study of cytomegalovirus exposure and HLA in healthy donors. PCR employed 60 Vbeta and 13 Jbeta primers. Sequencing used immunoSEQ multiplex PCR; TCRdb keeps in-frame clones, though not all of them. This sample has under 300,000 clones; 81% occur once, and the top ten carry about 7.3%. Sample: PBMCs. The receptors were sampled from a woman in her sixties in good health and CMV-seropositive.

The chain uses TRBV7-9 and TRBJ2-7, with 8 bases identical to TRBD1. V was pared by 5 bases and J by 0 bases, with 12 bases of the junction left unmatched. Per the germline V gene, CDR1 is SEHNR and CDR2 is FQNEAQ (reference sequence). The CDR3 runs to 17 residues. This chain's CDR3 is CASSPRTGTGRSYEQYF. CDR3 nucleotide sequence: TGTGCCAGCAGCCCCCGAACCGGGACAGGACGCTCCTACGAGCAGTACTTC.

The gene calls are TRBV7-2 and TRBJ1-3; 7 nucleotides match TRBD1. V shed 6 bases and J 2 bases; nucleotides not matched to a gene: 4. Looked up from germline, CDR1 is SGHTA and CDR2 is FQGNSA. This CDR3 is built from 14 residues. As DNA, the CDR3 is TGTGCCAGCAGATCCGGACAGGCTGGAAACACCATATATTTT. Translating gives CASRSGQAGNTIYF.

This chain links TRBV5-1 with TRBJ1-2; D uncertain. Germline V gene sequence: CDR1 SGHRS, CDR2 YFSETQ. CDR3 length: 12 residues. The V end lost 4 bases, the J end lost 7 bases, and 11 bases lay between the germline ends. CDR3 protein: CASSPGRVGYTF. CDR3 bases: TGCGCCAGCAGCCCCGGGAGGGTTGGCTACACCTTC. The entire variable domain, with the rest obtained from reference TRBV5-1 and TRBJ1-2, is as follows: KAGVTQTPRYLIKTRGQQVTLSCSPISGHRSVSWYQQTPGQGLQFLFEYFSETQRNKGNFPGRFSGRQFSNSRSEMNVSTLELGDSALYLCASSPGRVGYTFGSGTRLTVV.

This chain joins TRBV12-5 and TRBJ2-5; the match to TRBD2 covers 7 bases. The length of the CDR3 is 12 residues. Germline V gives CDR1 LGHNT, CDR2 FRNRAP. V was clipped by 5 bases and J by 7 bases; unmatched bases: 4. The CDR3: CASGAGAVTQYF. For the CDR3, the DNA is TGTGCTAGTGGTGCGGGAGCGGTGACCCAGTACTTC.

Here the CDR3 reads CASSLVKGATSLYTF. CDR3 bases: TGTGCCAGCAGTTTAGTTAAGGGGGCGACCTCCCTCTACACCTTC. The rearrangement uses TRBV27 and TRBJ1-2, with TRBD1 identical over 7 bases. CDR3 length: 15 residues. Trimming at V came to 2 bases and at J to 10 bases, leaving 13 bases not matched to a gene. Germline loops: CDR1 MNHEY, CDR2 SMNVEV (reference sequence).

The V gene is TRBV5-1, the J gene TRBJ2-5; D perhaps matches TRBD2 (6 bases). CDR1 is SGHRS and CDR2 is YFSETQ in the germline V gene. CDR3 length: 14 amino acids. Trimming pared 0 bases from V and 2 bases from J, leaving 8 bases between. The CDR3 reads CASSLDGGQETQYF. For the CDR3, the DNA is TGCGCCAGCAGCTTGGATGGGGGGCAAGAGACCCAGTACTTC.

This clone was found once. The V call is TRBV10-3, the J call TRBJ2-5; TRBD1 agrees at 8 bases. CDR1 is ENHRY and CDR2 is SYGVKD in the germline V gene. J gave up 0 bases and V 4 bases, and 7 bases lay outside the gene matches. The CDR3 totals 16 residues. The CDR3: CAISVTGTGDQETQYF. DNA of the CDR3: TGTGCCATCAGTGTAACCGGGACAGGAGACCAAGAGACCCAGTACTTC.

The V call is TRBV19, the J call TRBJ1-3; D possibly corresponds to TRBD1 (5 bases). In germline, CDR1 is LNHDA, CDR2 SQIVND (reference sequence). The CDR3 is 16 amino acids. V dropped 1 base and J dropped 0 bases, with 10 bases sitting between them. The CDR3, as DNA: TGTGCCAGTAGTATAGGACAGACCTTCTCTGGAAACACCATATATTTT. This codes for CASSIGQTFSGNTIYF.

The chain carries TRBV25-1 and TRBJ2-7, with D possibly being TRBD1 (5 bases). The length of the CDR3 is 12 residues. From germline, CDR1 is MGHDK and CDR2 SYGVNS. V lost 7 bases and J lost 1, with 8 bases in between. The chain's CDR3 is CASNQGSYEQYF. In nucleotides, the CDR3 is TGTGCCAGCAATCAGGGATCCTACGAGCAGTACTTC.

CDR3 sequence reads: CASSLLGTSRYNEQFF. The CDR3 coding sequence is TGTGCCAGCAGCTTACTAGGGACTAGCCGATACAATGAGCAGTTCTTC. The V and J genes are TRBV7-3 and TRBJ2-1, with 9 nucleotides matching TRBD2. CDR3 size: 16 residues. Germline V gene data show CDR1 as SGHTA and CDR2 as FQGTGA. J was trimmed by 4 bases and V by 2 bases; bases with no gene match: 6.

The gene calls are TRBV7-8 and TRBJ2-7, with D maybe TRBD1 (5 bases). From germline, CDR1 is SGHVS and CDR2 FQNEAQ. The CDR3 contains 15 residues. Trimming left V 1 base short and J 0 bases short, with 10 bases between. In nucleotides, the CDR3 is TGTGCCAGCAGCTTAGGGGGCACCGGCTCCTACGAGCAGTACTTC. Amino acids: CASSLGGTGSYEQYF. The variable domain in full, completed from reference TRBV7-8 and TRBJ2-7, reads GAGVSQSPRYKVAKRGQDVALRCDPISGHVSLFWYQQALGQGPEFLTYFQNEAQLDKSGLPSDRFFAERPEGSVSTLKIQRTQQEDSAVYLCASSLGGTGSYEQYFGPGTRLTVT.

The chain couples TRBV28 to TRBJ2-7; D might be TRBD1 (6 bases). Germline values: CDR1 MDHEN, CDR2 SYDVKM. The CDR3 is 14 residues long. The V end was cut by 6 bases, the J end by 3 bases, with 15 bases between. The CDR3 bases are TGTGCCAGCAGCTCAGGGGCTCTCGACTACGAGCAGTACTTC. Translating it yields CASSSGALDYEQYF. Full variable domain (outside the CDR3, taken from reference TRBV28 and TRBJ2-7): DVKVTQSSRYLVKRTGEKVFLECVQDMDHENMFWYRQDPGLGLRLIYFSYDVKMKEKGDIPEGYSVSREKKERFSLILESASTNQTSMYLCASSSGALDYEQYFGPGTRLTVT.

The chain joins TRBV10-2 to TRBJ1-1; 8 bases are a match to TRBD1. CDR3 length: 14 amino acids. The J segment lost 5 bases and the V segment lost 2 bases, leaving 4 bases of the junction unmatched. Germline V lookup: CDR1 WSHSY, CDR2 SAAADI. CDR3 nucleotide sequence: TGCGCCAGCAGTGAGACACAGGGGGGGACTGAAGCTTTCTTT. Translation gives CASSETQGGTEAFF.

This chain joins TRBV28 and TRBJ2-2; 8 bases match TRBD2. The CDR3 has 14 amino acids. CDR1 and CDR2 from the germline V gene are MDHEN and SYDVKM. Losses at the gene ends were 6 bases for V and 3 bases for J; bases not matched to a gene: 3. CDR3 sequence (DNA): TGTGCCAGCAGAGTCGGGAGGGACACCGGGGAGCTGTTTTTT. Translated: CASRVGRDTGELFF.

The rearrangement links TRBV6-5 to TRBJ1-5; D gene ambiguous. The CDR3 is 13 residues long. Between the trimmed V and J ends, which lost 4 bases and 3 bases, there was a span of 7 bases. Germline V gene sequence: CDR1 MNHEY, CDR2 SVGAGI. CDR3 residues: CASSSRLNQPQHF. DNA of the CDR3: TGTGCCAGCAGTTCCCGACTCAATCAGCCCCAGCATTTT.

This chain links TRBV18 with TRBJ2-3, with TRBD2 matching 8 bases. V shed 3 bases and J 2 bases; nucleotides not matched to a gene: 4. Per the germline V gene, CDR1 is KGHSH and CDR2 is LQKENI. This CDR3 comprises 15 residues. CDR3 DNA sequence: TGTGCCAGCTCACCCGTTGGACTAGCCACAGATACGCAGTATTTT. It specifies CASSPVGLATDTQYF. Full variable domain (outside the CDR3, taken from reference TRBV18 and TRBJ2-3): NAGVMQNPRHLVRRRGQEARLRCSPMKGHSHVYWYRQLPEEGLKFMVYLQKENIIDESGMPKERFSAEFPKEGPSILRIQQVVRGDSAAYFCASSPVGLATDTQYFGPGTRLTVL.

V is TRBV25-1 and J is TRBJ2-7, with 10 bases identical to TRBD1. Germline assignment: CDR1 MGHDK and CDR2 SYGVNS. This CDR3 is built from 15 residues. The J segment lost 3 bases and the V segment lost 5 bases, leaving 7 bases of the junction unmatched. CDR3 amino acids: CASSSDRDRGYEQYF. As DNA, the CDR3 is TGTGCCAGCAGTTCCGACCGGGACAGGGGCTACGAGCAGTACTTC.

The V gene is TRBV6-5, the J gene TRBJ1-1, with TRBD1 as a possible D gene (6 bases). The V gene lost 5 bases and the J gene lost 3 bases, with 16 bases spanning the gap. The CDR3 has 15 amino acids. Germline V lookup: CDR1 MNHEY, CDR2 SVGAGI. The CDR3, as DNA: TGTGCCAGCAGTAGAACAGGGTCCCTAGACACTGAAGCTTTCTTT. Translated, it gives CASSRTGSLDTEAFF.

The genes are TRBV5-1 and TRBJ2-5, with D uncertain. Germline values: CDR1 SGHRS, CDR2 YFSETQ. V was cut by 0 bases and J by 2 bases, with 5 bases left in between. This CDR3 is 13 amino acids long. The CDR3 DNA reads TGCGCCAGCAGCTTGGGGGCGCAAGAGACCCAGTACTTC. Encoded protein: CASSLGAQETQYF.

On this clone itself: An end of the junction differs from the germline gene, which may be a read error. The chain uses TRBV7-9 and TRBJ2-1, with 7 bases fitting TRBD1. CDR3 size: 15 residues. Germline V lookup: CDR1 SEHNR, CDR2 FQNEAQ (reference sequence). CDR3 nucleotide sequence: TGTGCCAGCAGCTTAGGAGGGGGCCCCTACAATGGGCAGTTCTTC. Translating it yields CASSLGGGPYNGQFF.